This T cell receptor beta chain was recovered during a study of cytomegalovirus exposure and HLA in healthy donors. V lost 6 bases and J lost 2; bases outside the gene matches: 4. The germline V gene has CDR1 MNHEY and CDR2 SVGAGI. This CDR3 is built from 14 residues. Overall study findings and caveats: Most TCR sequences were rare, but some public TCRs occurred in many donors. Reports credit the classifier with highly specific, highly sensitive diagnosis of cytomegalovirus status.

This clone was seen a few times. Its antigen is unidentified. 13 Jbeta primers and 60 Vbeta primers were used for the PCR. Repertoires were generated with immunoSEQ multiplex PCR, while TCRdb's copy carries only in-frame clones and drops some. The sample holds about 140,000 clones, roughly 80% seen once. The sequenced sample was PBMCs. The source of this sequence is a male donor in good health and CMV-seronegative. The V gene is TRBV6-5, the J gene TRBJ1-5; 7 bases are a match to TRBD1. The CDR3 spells CASSPGTGNQPQHF. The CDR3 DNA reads TGTGCCAGCAGCCCCGGGACAGGCAATCAGCCCCAGCATTTT.